The entry below gives a single T cell receptor beta chain sequence along with its context. Its matching antigen is unknown. CDR3 length: 13 amino acids. The V gene lost 0 bases and the J gene lost 4 bases, with 4 bases spanning the gap. The germline V gene has CDR1 MNHEY and CDR2 SMNVEV (reference sequence). The data derive from a study of T-cell reconstitution after alpha-beta-depleted transplantation in children. Study conclusions and caveats: High day-60 TCRbeta diversity in some patients came from surviving recipient T cells and thymic progenitors. Newly made T cells mostly supplied T-cell counts and diversity one year after transplant. About two months after transplant, alpha-beta T cells reportedly came from several hundred expanded graft clones.

Construction of the TCRbeta library involved unique molecular identifiers. TCRdb used MiXCR to reprocess the PCR reads, holding one entry per CDR3 protein. The table lists some 80,000 distinct CDR3 sequences, approximately 18% of them singletons. The specimen was PBMCs, mostly from graft donor cells, collected 360 days after TCRalphabeta/CD19-depleted stem cell transplant. V usage is TRBV27 and J usage is TRBJ2-4; D is undetermined. This clonotype was obtained from a male patient aged 2-10 years who had a stem cell transplant for acute lymphoblastic leukemia, so the T cells may come from the graft donor. The CDR3 reads CASSLSPKNIQYF. In DNA, the CDR3 is TGTGCCAGCAGTTTATCCCCAAAAAACATTCAGTACTTC.